The 21 T cell receptor beta chains below come from one sample, sequenced in a study of T cell responses to AZD1222 COVID-19 vaccine. Libraries were prepared by immunoSEQ multiplex PCR; TCRdb keeps only in-frame clonotypes and omits some of them. The sample holds fewer than 85,000 clones, roughly nine tenths seen once. This specimen consisted of peripheral blood, obtained on day 0 of AZD1222 vaccination. Receptor source: an adult in good health.

The chain combines TRBV28 with TRBJ2-5, with a possible D match to TRBD2 (6 bases). Germline CDR1 is MDHEN and CDR2 is SYDVKM. The CDR3 extends over 16 amino acids. Trimming took 6 bases from V and 5 from J, leaving 22 bases between them. CDR3 sequence: CASSRLALGGWETQYF. DNA of the CDR3: TGTGCCAGCAGCCGCTTGGCCCTCGGGGGATGGGAGACCCAGTACTTC.

The V call is TRBV7-9, the J call TRBJ2-1, with D tentatively TRBD1 (5 bases). Per the germline V gene, CDR1 is SEHNR and CDR2 is FQNEAQ (reference sequence). The CDR3 contains 15 residues. Trimming pared 0 bases from V and 7 bases from J, leaving 13 bases between. CDR3 loop: CASSLAGSGLNEQFF. The CDR3 coding sequence is TGTGCCAGCAGCTTAGCTGGATCAGGGTTAAATGAGCAGTTCTTC.

This chain links TRBV12-3 or TRBV12-4 with TRBJ2-7; no reliable D call. This CDR3 contains 13 residues. V was trimmed by 3 bases and J by 5 bases, leaving 11 bases between them. CDR3 DNA: TGTGCCAGCAGTTTGAACCGTTGGAACGAGCAGTACTTC. As protein: CASSLNRWNEQYF.

The chain carries TRBV28 and TRBJ1-2, with 7 bases matching TRBD1. CDR3 size: 15 residues. The germline CDR1 and CDR2 sequences are MDHEN and SYDVKM. The V gene end was trimmed by 6 bases and the J gene end by 2 bases; junction bases not matched to a gene: 9. The CDR3 DNA is TGTGCCAGCAGCCAAGACAGGGCGTACAACTATGGCTACACCTTC. Protein: CASSQDRAYNYGYTF.

The chain couples TRBV5-4 to TRBJ1-2; TRBD1 matches at 9 bases. With 6 bases clipped from V and 7 bases from J, the junction kept 10 bases outside the gene matches. The CDR3 is 14 amino acids. Germline loops: CDR1 SGHNT, CDR2 YYREEE (reference sequence). CDR3 residues: CASNQDRGVSGYTF. The CDR3 bases are TGTGCCAGCAACCAGGACAGGGGAGTTTCTGGCTACACCTTC.

V and J are TRBV14 and TRBJ1-1; no definite D call. Looked up from germline, CDR1 is SGHDN and CDR2 is FVKESK. With 2 bases removed from V and 4 bases from J, the gap between germline ends came to 11 bases. The CDR3 loop spans 14 amino acids. This CDR3 reads CASSQIGMGTEAFF. The CDR3 nucleotides read TGTGCCAGCAGCCAAATTGGAATGGGCACTGAAGCTTTCTTT.

V is TRBV5-4 and J is TRBJ1-4, with D tentatively TRBD1 (5 bases). Trimming removed 4 bases at V and 8 bases at J, with 21 bases between. The CDR3 spans 16 residues. Germline V gene sequence: CDR1 SGHNT, CDR2 YYREEE (reference sequence). In DNA form, the CDR3 reads TGTGCCAGCAGCCTGGGGGTGGCAGGGAGAGGAGAAAAACTGTTTTTT. Its translation: CASSLGVAGRGEKLFF.

The chain is built from TRBV2 and TRBJ2-7; D possibly corresponds to TRBD1 (5 bases). From germline, CDR1 is SNHLY and CDR2 FYNNEI. Trimming took 3 bases from V and 4 from J, leaving 7 bases between them. This CDR3 has 12 amino acids. Here the CDR3 reads CASSDRAYEQYF. CDR3 DNA: TGTGCCAGCAGTGACAGGGCGTACGAGCAGTACTTC.

This clone was counted a single time. The J gene is TRBJ2-6, the V gene TRBV5-4; 9 bases line up with TRBD1. This CDR3 region has 17 residues. Germline V gives CDR1 SGHNT, CDR2 YYREEE (reference sequence). The ends lost 4 bases at V and 4 bases at J; junction bases unmatched: 9. The CDR3 region is CASSGERQGVGANVLTF. CDR3 coding DNA: TGTGCCAGCAGCGGGGAAAGACAGGGGGTGGGGGCCAACGTCCTGACTTTC.

This clone was observed a few times. The rearrangement joins TRBV2 to TRBJ2-7, with TRBD2 as a possible D gene (6 bases). Germline V gene sequence: CDR1 SNHLY, CDR2 FYNNEI. V dropped 1 base and J dropped 4 bases, with 14 bases sitting between them. CDR3 length: 15 residues. DNA for the CDR3: TGTGCCAGCAGTGAAGAAACTGGAGGGTTGTACGAGCAGTACTTC. Protein sequence: CASSEETGGLYEQYF.

The chain is built from TRBV24-1 and TRBJ2-3; D is perhaps TRBD1 (6 bases). The length of the CDR3 is 15 residues. Between the trimmed V and J ends, which lost 7 bases and 3 bases, there was a span of 16 bases. The germline V gene has CDR1 KGHDR and CDR2 SFDVKD. The CDR3 protein is CATSVPGQVTDTQYF. CDR3 nucleotide sequence: TGTGCCACCAGCGTACCGGGACAAGTAACAGATACGCAGTATTTT.

The V gene is TRBV29-1, the J gene TRBJ2-5; TRBD2 is a possible D gene (7 bases). This CDR3 is built from 16 residues. The germline gives CDR1 SQVTM, CDR2 ANQGSEA. Trimming left V 5 bases short and J 5 bases short, with 24 bases between. This CDR3 reads CSVYLGGGSDTETQYF. The CDR3 DNA sequence: TGCAGCGTTTACCTTGGGGGGGGCTCGGACACGGAGACCCAGTACTTC.

The chain carries TRBV28 and TRBJ1-2; 9 nucleotides match TRBD1. The length of the CDR3 is 15 residues. Germline lookup yields CDR1 MDHEN and CDR2 SYDVKM. Trimming cost V 4 bases and J 2 bases; bases outside gene matches: 5. CDR3 loop: CASSSAGTGNYGYTF. As DNA, the CDR3 is TGTGCCAGCAGTTCAGCCGGGACAGGGAACTATGGCTACACCTTC.

The chain uses TRBV6-2 or TRBV6-3 and TRBJ2-4, with a weak D call TRBD1 (5 bases). The V and J ends lost 2 bases and 0 bases respectively, with 23 bases between them. CDR1 MNHEY and CDR2 SVGEGT come from the germline V gene. CDR3 length: 20 residues. For the CDR3, the DNA is TGTGCCAGCAGTTACCGTGGGGCCCTAGGGGATTTACTAGCCAAAAACATTCAGTACTTC. It yields the protein CASSYRGALGDLLAKNIQYF.

The chain carries TRBV7-3 and TRBJ1-5; D is possibly TRBD1 (6 bases). CDR1 is SGHTA, CDR2 FQGTGA, per germline. This CDR3 has 15 residues. Trimming stripped 5 bases from V and 0 bases from J, with 11 bases between. CDR3 region: CASSPRTDSNQPQHF. The CDR3 bases are TGTGCCAGCAGCCCTCGGACAGATAGCAATCAGCCCCAGCATTTT.

The chain recombines TRBV4-2 with TRBJ1-1; 7 bases agree with TRBD1. This CDR3 has 14 residues. Germline trimming cut 1 base from V and 8 bases from J; bases unmatched to any gene: 7. Per the germline V gene, CDR1 is LGHNA and CDR2 is YNFKEQ. CDR3 residues: CASSQGAYRGEAFF. CDR3 bases: TGTGCCAGCAGCCAAGGAGCCTACAGGGGAGAAGCTTTCTTT.

This sequence joins TRBV7-9 and TRBJ1-1; D unclear. Deletions cut 1 base from V and 3 bases from J, with 9 bases between. CDR1 and CDR2 from the germline V gene are SEHNR and FQNEAQ (reference sequence). The CDR3 is made up of 14 amino acids. In nucleotides, the CDR3 is TGTGCCAGCAGCTTAGGGGTCTGGGACACTGAAGCTTTCTTT. Amino acids: CASSLGVWDTEAFF.

The V gene is TRBV6-6, the J gene TRBJ1-2, with 7 bases matching TRBD1. The germline gives CDR1 MNHNY, CDR2 SVGAGI (reference sequence). This CDR3 is built from 16 residues. Trimming took 6 bases from V and 1 from J; bases not matched to a gene: 11. The CDR3 sequence: CASRPARGQINYGYTF. The CDR3 bases are TGTGCCAGCAGGCCCGCTAGGGGACAGATTAACTATGGCTACACCTTC.

The V gene is TRBV6-2 or TRBV6-3, the J gene TRBJ2-1; weak D call: TRBD2 (6 bases). Trimming cost V 0 bases and J 6 bases, with 12 bases left between them. Per germline, CDR1 MNHEY and CDR2 SVGEGT. This CDR3 has 15 amino acids. CDR3 sequence reads: CASSYSGGLGNEQFF. The CDR3 DNA sequence: TGTGCCAGCAGTTACTCGGGGGGACTCGGCAATGAGCAGTTCTTC.

The J gene is TRBJ2-3, the V gene TRBV19, with 11 bases fitting TRBD2. Germline V gene data show CDR1 as LNHDA and CDR2 as SQIVND (reference sequence). Unmatched junction bases numbered 16, after V lost 5 bases and J lost 6 bases. The CDR3 extends over 18 amino acids. For the CDR3, the DNA is TGTGCCAGTAGTGTCGGAGGTAGCGGGAGGGCCTTAGGGGATACGCAGTATTTT. Translating it yields CASSVGGSGRALGDTQYF.

The chain carries TRBV3-1 (or the pseudogene TRBV3-2) and TRBJ1-1, with 7 bases matching TRBD1. This CDR3 is 13 amino acids long. From germline, CDR1 is LGHDT and CDR2 YNNKEL (reference sequence). The V and J ends lost 0 bases and 14 bases, in that order; junction bases with no gene match: 9. CDR3 bases: TGTGCCAGCAGCCAAGATGCCGGGACAGTGGCCTTCTTT. Its translation: CASSQDAGTVAFF.